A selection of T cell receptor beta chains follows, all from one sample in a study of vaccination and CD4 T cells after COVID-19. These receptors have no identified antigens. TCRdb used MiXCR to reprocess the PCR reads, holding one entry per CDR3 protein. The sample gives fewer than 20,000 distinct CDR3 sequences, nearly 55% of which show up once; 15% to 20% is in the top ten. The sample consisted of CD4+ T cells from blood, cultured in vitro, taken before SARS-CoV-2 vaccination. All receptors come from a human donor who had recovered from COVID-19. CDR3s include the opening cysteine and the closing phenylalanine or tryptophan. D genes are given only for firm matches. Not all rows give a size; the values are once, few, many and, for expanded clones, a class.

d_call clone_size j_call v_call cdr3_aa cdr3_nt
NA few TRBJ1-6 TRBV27 CASRRAAGVNNSPLHF TGTGCCAGCAGACGGGCGGCCGGGGTGAATAATTCACCCCTCCACTTT
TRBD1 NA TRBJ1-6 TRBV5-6 CASSLGTGISPLHF TGTGCCAGCAGCCTTGGGACAGGGATTTCACCCCTCCACTTT
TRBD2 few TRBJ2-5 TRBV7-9 CASSLSGGEETQYF TGTGCCAGCAGCTTAAGCGGGGGCGAAGAGACCCAGTACTTC
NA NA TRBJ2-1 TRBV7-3 CASSRTASPYNEQFF TGTGCCAGCAGTCGAACCGCTAGCCCCTACAATGAGCAGTTCTTC
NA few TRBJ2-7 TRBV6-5 CASSYSNLNSGFWYEQYF TGTGCCAGCAGTTACTCGAATCTGAACTCCGGGTTCTGGTACGAGCAGTACTTC
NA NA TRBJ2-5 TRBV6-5 CASSYVETQYF TGTGCCAGCAGTTACGTGGAGACCCAGTACTTC
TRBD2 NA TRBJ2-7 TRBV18 CASSPRWTSGWEPGEQYF TGTGCCAGCTCACCTCGATGGACTAGCGGGTGGGAGCCGGGCGAGCAGTACTTC
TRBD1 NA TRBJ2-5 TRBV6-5 CASSYFGTGVQETQYF TGTGCCAGCAGTTACTTTGGGACAGGAGTACAAGAGACCCAGTACTTC
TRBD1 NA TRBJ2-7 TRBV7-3 CASSPGQGNLEQYF TGTGCCAGCAGCCCGGGACAGGGTAATCTAGAGCAGTACTTC
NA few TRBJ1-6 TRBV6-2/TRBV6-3 CASSYSAGKNNSPLHF TGTGCCAGCAGTTACTCCGCCGGAAAAAATAATTCACCCCTCCACTTT
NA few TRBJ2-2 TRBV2 CASRDRSTGELFF TGTGCCAGCAGGGACCGATCGACCGGGGAGCTGTTTTTT
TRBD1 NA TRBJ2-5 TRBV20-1 CSATTGGTETQYF TGCAGTGCTACTACAGGGGGGACGGAGACCCAGTACTTC
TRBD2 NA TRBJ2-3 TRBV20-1 CSARDSAGGLPDTQYF TGCAGTGCTAGAGATTCAGCGGGAGGGCTCCCAGATACGCAGTATTTT
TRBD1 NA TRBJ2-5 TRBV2 CASRGDRGGFATQYF TGTGCCAGCAGGGGGGACAGGGGAGGATTTGCGACCCAGTACTTC
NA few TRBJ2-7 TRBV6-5 CASSYSRSSYEQYF TGTGCCAGCAGTTACTCTAGGTCCTCCTACGAGCAGTACTTC
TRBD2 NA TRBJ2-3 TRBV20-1 CSAPSAGGITDTQYF TGCAGTGCCCCGTCAGCGGGAGGAATAACAGATACGCAGTATTTT
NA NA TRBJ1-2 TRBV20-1 CSARIPGEDYGYTF TGCAGTGCTAGGATCCCCGGTGAGGACTATGGCTACACCTTC
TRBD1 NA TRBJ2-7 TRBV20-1 CSAKGQGYEQYF TGCAGTGCTAAAGGACAGGGCTACGAGCAGTACTTC
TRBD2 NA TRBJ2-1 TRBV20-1 CSAPRAGASDEQFF TGCAGTGCCCCTCGAGCGGGAGCTAGCGACGAGCAGTTCTTC
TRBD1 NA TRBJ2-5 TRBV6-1 CATDRGFQETQYF TGTGCCACGGACAGGGGATTCCAAGAGACCCAGTACTTC
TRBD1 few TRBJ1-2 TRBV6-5 CASSFAGDRANYGYTF TGTGCCAGCAGTTTCGCCGGGGACAGAGCTAACTATGGCTACACCTTC
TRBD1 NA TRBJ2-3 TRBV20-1 CSATRGGRADTQYF TGCAGTGCAACCCGAGGGGGCAGGGCAGATACGCAGTATTTT
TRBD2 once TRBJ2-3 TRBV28 CASSLSLGGSGRSTDTQYF TGTGCCAGCAGTTTGTCGCTGGGAGGGAGCGGGAGAAGCACAGATACGCAGTATTTT
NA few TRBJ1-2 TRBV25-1 CASSEIEAGINYGYTF TGTGCCAGCAGTGAAATCGAGGCAGGGATTAACTATGGCTACACCTTC
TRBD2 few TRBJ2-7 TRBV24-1 CATSDSAGGFEQYF TGTGCCACCAGTGATTCAGCGGGAGGCTTCGAGCAGTACTTC
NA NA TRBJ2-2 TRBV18 CASSPPTPNTGELFF TGTGCCAGCTCACCCCCTACTCCGAACACCGGGGAGCTGTTTTTT
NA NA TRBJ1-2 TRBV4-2 CASSQEVQRFMTNYGYTF TGTGCCAGCAGCCAAGAAGTACAGAGGTTCATGACCAACTATGGCTACACCTTC
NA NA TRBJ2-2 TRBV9 CASSVLGGYTGELFF TGTGCCAGCAGCGTACTAGGAGGTTACACCGGGGAGCTGTTTTTT
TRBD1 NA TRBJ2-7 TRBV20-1 CSADLTGGVEQYF TGCAGTGCCGACCTAACAGGGGGCGTCGAGCAGTACTTC
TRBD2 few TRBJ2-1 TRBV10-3 CAISDKREGDEQFF TGTGCCATCAGTGACAAGCGGGAGGGAGATGAGCAGTTCTTC
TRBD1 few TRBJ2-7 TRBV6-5 CASSYSLTGGSYEQYF TGTGCCAGCAGTTACTCCCTGACAGGGGGATCGTACGAGCAGTACTTC
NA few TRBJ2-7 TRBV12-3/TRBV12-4 CASSLGWQSYEQYF TGTGCCAGCAGTTTAGGTTGGCAGAGCTACGAGCAGTACTTC
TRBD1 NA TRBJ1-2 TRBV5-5 CASSPDRVGGYTF TGTGCCAGCAGCCCGGACAGGGTGGGTGGCTACACCTTC
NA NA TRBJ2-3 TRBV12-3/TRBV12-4 CASSAGADRGDTQYF TGTGCCAGCAGCGCGGGGGCGGACCGAGGGGATACGCAGTATTTT
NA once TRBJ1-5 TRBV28 CASRPRSLSNQPQHF TGTGCCAGCAGGCCTCGAAGTCTAAGCAATCAGCCCCAGCATTTT
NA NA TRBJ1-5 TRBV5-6 CASSLEYRKLTPLDQPQHF TGTGCCAGCAGCTTGGAATACAGGAAGTTAACCCCATTGGATCAGCCCCAGCATTTT
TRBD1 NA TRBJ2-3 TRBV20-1 CSARDNRGSPDTQYF TGCAGTGCTAGAGATAACAGGGGGTCACCAGATACGCAGTATTTT
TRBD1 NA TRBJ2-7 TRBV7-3 CASSLTLTGGYEQYF TGTGCCAGCAGCTTAACGTTGACAGGGGGCTACGAGCAGTACTTC
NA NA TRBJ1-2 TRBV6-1 CASSPRVDVNYGYTF TGTGCCAGCAGTCCCAGGGTTGATGTTAACTATGGCTACACCTTC
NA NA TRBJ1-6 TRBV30 CAWSRRGSTNSPLHF TGTGCCTGGAGTAGAAGGGGATCGACCAATTCACCCCTCCACTTT
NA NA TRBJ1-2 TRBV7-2 CASSLRGAKGYTF TGTGCCAGCAGCTTACGCGGGGCGAAGGGCTACACCTTC
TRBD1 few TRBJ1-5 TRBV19 CASIDLRRGPGNQPQHF TGTGCCAGTATTGATCTACGCAGGGGGCCGGGCAATCAGCCCCAGCATTTT
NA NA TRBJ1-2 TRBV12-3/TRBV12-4 CASSPYPGAGYTF TGTGCCAGCAGTCCGTATCCAGGGGCTGGCTACACCTTC
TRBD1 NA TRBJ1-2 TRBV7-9 CASSLRDGTGSYGYTF TGTGCCAGCAGCTTACGTGATGGGACAGGGAGTTATGGCTACACCTTC
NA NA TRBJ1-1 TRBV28 CASSKRWAVMHTEAFF TGTGCCAGCTCAAAGAGGTGGGCGGTTATGCACACTGAAGCTTTCTTT
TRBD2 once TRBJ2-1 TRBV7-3 CASSLDRQTSGDEQFF TGTGCCAGCAGCTTAGATCGGCAGACTAGCGGGGATGAGCAGTTCTTC
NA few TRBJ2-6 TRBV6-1 CASKTPTGPSGANVLTF TGTGCCAGCAAAACCCCCACAGGCCCCTCTGGGGCCAACGTCCTGACTTTC
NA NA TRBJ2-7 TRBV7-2 CASSPRLGFYEQYF TGTGCCAGCAGCCCCCGACTAGGATTCTACGAGCAGTACTTC
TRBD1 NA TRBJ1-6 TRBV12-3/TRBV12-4 CASRIQGDSPLHF TGTGCCAGCAGAATACAGGGGGATTCACCCCTCCACTTT
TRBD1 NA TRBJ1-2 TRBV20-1 CSARPTGQYYGYTF TGCAGTGCTAGACCCACGGGACAGTATTATGGCTACACCTTC
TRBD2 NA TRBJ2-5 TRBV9 CASSTQPSGTSGRRRETQYF TGTGCCAGCAGCACCCAACCCTCAGGGACTAGCGGGAGAAGGAGGGAGACCCAGTACTTC
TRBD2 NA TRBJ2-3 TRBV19 CASSLSGTRIPDTQYF TGTGCCAGTAGTCTTTCCGGGACTAGGATTCCAGATACGCAGTATTTT
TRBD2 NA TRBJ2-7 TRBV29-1 CSVGTSEAKREQYF TGCAGCGTTGGGACTAGCGAGGCAAAGAGAGAGCAGTACTTC
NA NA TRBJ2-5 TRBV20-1 CSAQLQETQYF TGCAGTGCACAACTACAAGAGACCCAGTACTTC
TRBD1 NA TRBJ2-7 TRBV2 CASRDPGQGSYEQYF TGTGCCAGCAGAGACCCGGGACAGGGTTCCTACGAGCAGTACTTC
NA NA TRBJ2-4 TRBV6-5 CASSYGGVAKNIQYF TGTGCCAGCAGTTACGGCGGGGTAGCCAAAAACATTCAGTACTTC